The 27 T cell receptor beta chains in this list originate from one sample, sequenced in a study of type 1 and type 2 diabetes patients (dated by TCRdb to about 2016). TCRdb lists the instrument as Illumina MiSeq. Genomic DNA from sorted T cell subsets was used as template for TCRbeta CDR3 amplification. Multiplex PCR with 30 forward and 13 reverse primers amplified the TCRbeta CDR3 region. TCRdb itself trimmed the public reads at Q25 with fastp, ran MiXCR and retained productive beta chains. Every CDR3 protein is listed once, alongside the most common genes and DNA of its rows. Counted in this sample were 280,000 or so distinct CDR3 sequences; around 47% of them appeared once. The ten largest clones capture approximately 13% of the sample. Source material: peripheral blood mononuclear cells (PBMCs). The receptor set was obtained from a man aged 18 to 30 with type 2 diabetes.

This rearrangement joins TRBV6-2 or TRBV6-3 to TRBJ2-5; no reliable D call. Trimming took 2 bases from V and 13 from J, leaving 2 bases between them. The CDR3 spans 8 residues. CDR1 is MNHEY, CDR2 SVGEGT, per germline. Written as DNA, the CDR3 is TGTGCCAGCAGTTACCCGTACTTC. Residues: CASSYPYF.

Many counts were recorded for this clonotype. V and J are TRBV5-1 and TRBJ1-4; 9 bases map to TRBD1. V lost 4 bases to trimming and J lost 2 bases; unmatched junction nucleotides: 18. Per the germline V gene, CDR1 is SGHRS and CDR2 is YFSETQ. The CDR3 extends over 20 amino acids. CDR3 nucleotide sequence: TGCGCCAGCAGCCTATCCGCCGGGACAGGGAGGGGTGCTACTAATGAAAAACTGTTTTTT. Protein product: CASSLSAGTGRGATNEKLFF. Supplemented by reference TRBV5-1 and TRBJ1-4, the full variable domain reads KAGVTQTPRYLIKTRGQQVTLSCSPISGHRSVSWYQQTPGQGLQFLFEYFSETQRNKGNFPGRFSGRQFSNSRSEMNVSTLELGDSALYLCASSLSAGTGRGATNEKLFFGSGTQLSVL.

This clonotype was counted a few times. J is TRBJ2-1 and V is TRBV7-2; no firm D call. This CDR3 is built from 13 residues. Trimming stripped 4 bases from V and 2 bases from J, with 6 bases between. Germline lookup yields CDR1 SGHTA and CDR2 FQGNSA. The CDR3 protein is CASSSLAYNEQFF. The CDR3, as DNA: TGTGCCAGCAGCTCCTTAGCCTACAATGAGCAGTTCTTC.

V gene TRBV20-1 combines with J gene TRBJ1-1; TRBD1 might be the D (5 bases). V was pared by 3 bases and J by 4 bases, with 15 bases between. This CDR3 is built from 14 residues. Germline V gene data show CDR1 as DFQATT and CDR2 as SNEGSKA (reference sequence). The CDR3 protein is CSARGTAGGTEAFF. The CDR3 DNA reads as TGCAGTGCTAGGGGGACCGCGGGGGGCACTGAAGCTTTCTTT.

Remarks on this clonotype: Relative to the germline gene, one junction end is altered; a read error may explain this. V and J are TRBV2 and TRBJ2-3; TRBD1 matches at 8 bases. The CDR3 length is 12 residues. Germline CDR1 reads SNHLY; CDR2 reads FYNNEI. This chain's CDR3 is CASTVGTGTQYF. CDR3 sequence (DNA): TGTGCCAGTACGGTGGGGACAGGTACGCAGTATTTT.

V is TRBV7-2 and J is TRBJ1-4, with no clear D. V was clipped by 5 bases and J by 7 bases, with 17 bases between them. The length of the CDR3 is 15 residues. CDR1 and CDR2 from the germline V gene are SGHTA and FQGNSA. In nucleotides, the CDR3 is TGTGCCAGCAGCGCGAATCGGGCCTCTAGTGAAAAACTGTTTTTT. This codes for CASSANRASSEKLFF.

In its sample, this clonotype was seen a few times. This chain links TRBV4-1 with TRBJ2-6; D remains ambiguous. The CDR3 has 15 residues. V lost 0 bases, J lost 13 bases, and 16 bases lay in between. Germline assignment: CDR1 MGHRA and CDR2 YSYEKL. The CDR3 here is CASSQDRTGLRVLTF. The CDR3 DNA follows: TGCGCCAGCAGCCAAGATCGGACGGGCCTAAGGGTCCTGACTTTC.

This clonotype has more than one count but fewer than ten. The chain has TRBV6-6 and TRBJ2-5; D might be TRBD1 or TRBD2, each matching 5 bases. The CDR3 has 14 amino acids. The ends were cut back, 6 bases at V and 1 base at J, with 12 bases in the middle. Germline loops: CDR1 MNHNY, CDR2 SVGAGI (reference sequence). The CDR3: CASSGAAIQETQYF. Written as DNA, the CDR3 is TGTGCCAGCAGCGGGGCTGCTATCCAAGAGACCCAGTACTTC.

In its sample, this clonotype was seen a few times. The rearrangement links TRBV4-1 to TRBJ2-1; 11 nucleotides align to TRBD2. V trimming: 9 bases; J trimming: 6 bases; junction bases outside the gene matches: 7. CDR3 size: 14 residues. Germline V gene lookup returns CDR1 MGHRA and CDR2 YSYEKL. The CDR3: CASQLAGEGNEQFF. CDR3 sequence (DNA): TGCGCCAGTCAACTAGCGGGAGAAGGCAATGAGCAGTTCTTC.

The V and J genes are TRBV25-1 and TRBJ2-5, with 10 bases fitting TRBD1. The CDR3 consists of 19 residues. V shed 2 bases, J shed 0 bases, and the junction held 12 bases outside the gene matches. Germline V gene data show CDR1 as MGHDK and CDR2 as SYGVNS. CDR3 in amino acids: CASSERGTGDAGDQETQYF. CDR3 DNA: TGTGCCAGCAGTGAACGCGGGACAGGGGACGCCGGAGACCAAGAGACCCAGTACTTC.

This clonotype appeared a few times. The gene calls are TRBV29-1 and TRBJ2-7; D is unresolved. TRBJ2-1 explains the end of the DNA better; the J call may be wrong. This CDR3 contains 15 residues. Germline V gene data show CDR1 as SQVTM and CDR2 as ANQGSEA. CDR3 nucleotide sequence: TGCAGCGTCGATGGGATTCCGCAGACCCGCGATGAGCAGTTCTTC. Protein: CSVDGIPQTRDEQFF.

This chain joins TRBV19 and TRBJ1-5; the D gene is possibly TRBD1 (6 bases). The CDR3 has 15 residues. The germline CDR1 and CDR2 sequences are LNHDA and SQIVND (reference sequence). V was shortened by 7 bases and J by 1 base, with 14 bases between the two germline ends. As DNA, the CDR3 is TGTGCCAGTAATGAACAGGGTAGGAGCAATCAGCCCCAGCATTTT. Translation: CASNEQGRSNQPQHF.

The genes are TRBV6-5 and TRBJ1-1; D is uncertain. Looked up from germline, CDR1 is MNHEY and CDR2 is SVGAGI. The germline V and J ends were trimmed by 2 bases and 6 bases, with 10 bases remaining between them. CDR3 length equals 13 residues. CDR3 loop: CASSYRLWSEAFF. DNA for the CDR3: TGTGCCAGCAGTTACCGGCTATGGTCTGAAGCTTTCTTT.

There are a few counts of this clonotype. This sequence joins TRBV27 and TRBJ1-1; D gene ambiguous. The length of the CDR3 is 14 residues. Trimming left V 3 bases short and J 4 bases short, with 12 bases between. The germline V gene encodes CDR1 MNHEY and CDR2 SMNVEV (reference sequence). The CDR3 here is CASSFAGSGTEAFF. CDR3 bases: TGTGCCAGCAGTTTTGCCGGGAGTGGCACTGAAGCTTTCTTT.

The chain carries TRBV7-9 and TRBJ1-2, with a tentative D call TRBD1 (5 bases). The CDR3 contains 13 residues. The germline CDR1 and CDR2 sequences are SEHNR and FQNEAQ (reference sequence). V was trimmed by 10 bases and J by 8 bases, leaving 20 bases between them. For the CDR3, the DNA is TGTGCCACCGATTACGGGAGGGGCGAGGGCTACACCTTC. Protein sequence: CATDYGRGEGYTF.

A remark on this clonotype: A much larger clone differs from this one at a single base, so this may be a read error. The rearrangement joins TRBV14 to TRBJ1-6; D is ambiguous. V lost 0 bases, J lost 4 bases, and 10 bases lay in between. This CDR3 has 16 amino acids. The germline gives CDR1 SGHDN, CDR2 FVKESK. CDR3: CASSQDGGRYNSPLHF. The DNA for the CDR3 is TGTGCCAGCAGCCAAGATGGAGGGAGGTATAATTCACCCCTCCACTTT.

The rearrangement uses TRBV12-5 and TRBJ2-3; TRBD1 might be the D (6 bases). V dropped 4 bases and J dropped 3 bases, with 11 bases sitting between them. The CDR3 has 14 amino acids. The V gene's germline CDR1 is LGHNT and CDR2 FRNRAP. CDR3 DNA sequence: TGTGCTAGTGGTTCCGGGACAAGGACAGATACGCAGTATTTT. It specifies CASGSGTRTDTQYF.

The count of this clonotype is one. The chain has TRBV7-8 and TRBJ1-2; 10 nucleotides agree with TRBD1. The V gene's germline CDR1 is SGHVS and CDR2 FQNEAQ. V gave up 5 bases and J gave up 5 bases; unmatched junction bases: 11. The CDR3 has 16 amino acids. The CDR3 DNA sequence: TGTGCCAGCAGCGCACTTCCACCGGGACAGGGGTATGGCTACACCTTC. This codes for CASSALPPGQGYGYTF. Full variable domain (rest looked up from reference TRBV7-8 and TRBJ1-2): GAGVSQSPRYKVAKRGQDVALRCDPISGHVSLFWYQQALGQGPEFLTYFQNEAQLDKSGLPSDRFFAERPEGSVSTLKIQRTQQEDSAVYLCASSALPPGQGYGYTFGSGTRLTVV.

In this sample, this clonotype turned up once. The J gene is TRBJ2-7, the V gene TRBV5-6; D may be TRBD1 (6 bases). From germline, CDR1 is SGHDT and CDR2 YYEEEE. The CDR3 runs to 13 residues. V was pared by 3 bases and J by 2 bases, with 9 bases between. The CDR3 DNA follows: TGTGCCAGCAGCTCACAGGGTCCCTACGAGCAGTACTTC. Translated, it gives CASSSQGPYEQYF.

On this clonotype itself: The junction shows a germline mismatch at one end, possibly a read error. The CDR3 spells CAGSDADGIYGYTF. The CDR3 DNA reads as TGTGCCGGCAGTGATGCGGACGGAATCTATGGCTACACCTTC. This chain uses TRBV25-1 with TRBJ1-2; D remains unclear. The CDR3 is 14 amino acids. Germline lookup yields CDR1 MGHDK and CDR2 SYGVNS.

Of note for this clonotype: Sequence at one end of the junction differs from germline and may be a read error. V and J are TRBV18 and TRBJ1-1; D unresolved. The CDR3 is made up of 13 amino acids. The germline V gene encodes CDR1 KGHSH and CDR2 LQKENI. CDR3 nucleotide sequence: TGCGCCAGCCGATACCCGGGAAACACTGAAGCTTTCTTT. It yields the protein CASRYPGNTEAFF. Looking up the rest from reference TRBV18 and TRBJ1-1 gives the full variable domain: NAGVMQNPRHLVRRRGQEARLRCSPMKGHSHVYWYRQLPEEGLKFMVYLQKENIIDESGMPKERFSAEFPKEGPSILRIQQVVRGDSAAYFCASRYPGNTEAFFGQGTRLTVV.

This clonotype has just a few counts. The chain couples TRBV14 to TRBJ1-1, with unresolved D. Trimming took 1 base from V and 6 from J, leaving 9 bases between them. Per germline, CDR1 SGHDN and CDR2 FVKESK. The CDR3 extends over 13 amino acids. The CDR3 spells CASSQGSGAEAFF. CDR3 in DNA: TGTGCCAGCAGCCAAGGGAGTGGGGCTGAAGCTTTCTTT.

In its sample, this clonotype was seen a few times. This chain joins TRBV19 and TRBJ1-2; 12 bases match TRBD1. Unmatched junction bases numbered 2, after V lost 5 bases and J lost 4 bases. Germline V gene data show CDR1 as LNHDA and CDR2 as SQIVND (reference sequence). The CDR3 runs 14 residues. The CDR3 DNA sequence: TGTGCCAGTAGTGGGACAGGGGGCGGCTATGGCTACACCTTC. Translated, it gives CASSGTGGGYGYTF.

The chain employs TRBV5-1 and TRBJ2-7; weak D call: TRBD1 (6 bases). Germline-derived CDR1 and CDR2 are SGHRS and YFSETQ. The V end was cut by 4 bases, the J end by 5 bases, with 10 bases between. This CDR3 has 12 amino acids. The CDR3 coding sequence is TGCGCCAGCAGCCGAAACAGGGACGAGCAGTACTTC. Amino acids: CASSRNRDEQYF.

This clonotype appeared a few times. The CDR3 DNA reads as TGTGCCAGCAGTTTGGGGACTAGCGGGGTCAATGAGCAGTTCTTC. Its protein is CASSLGTSGVNEQFF. The chain links TRBV27 to TRBJ2-1; 13 bases match TRBD2. J was trimmed by 6 bases and V by 3 bases; bases with no gene match: 2. CDR1 MNHEY and CDR2 SMNVEV come from the germline V gene (reference sequence). The CDR3 extends over 15 amino acids.

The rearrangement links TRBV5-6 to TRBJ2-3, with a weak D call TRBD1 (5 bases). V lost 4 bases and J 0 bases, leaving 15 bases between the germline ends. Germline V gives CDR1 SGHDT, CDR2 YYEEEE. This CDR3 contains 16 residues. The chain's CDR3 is CASSRSTGPSTDTQYF. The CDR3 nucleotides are TGTGCCAGCAGCAGGTCCACAGGACCTAGCACAGATACGCAGTATTTT.

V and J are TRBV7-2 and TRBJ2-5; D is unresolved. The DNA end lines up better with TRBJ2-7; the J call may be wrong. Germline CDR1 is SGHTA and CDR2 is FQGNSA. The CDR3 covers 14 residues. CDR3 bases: TGTGCCAGCAGCTTGAGAGAGACAATCTGCGAGCAGTACTTC. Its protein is CASSLRETICEQYF.